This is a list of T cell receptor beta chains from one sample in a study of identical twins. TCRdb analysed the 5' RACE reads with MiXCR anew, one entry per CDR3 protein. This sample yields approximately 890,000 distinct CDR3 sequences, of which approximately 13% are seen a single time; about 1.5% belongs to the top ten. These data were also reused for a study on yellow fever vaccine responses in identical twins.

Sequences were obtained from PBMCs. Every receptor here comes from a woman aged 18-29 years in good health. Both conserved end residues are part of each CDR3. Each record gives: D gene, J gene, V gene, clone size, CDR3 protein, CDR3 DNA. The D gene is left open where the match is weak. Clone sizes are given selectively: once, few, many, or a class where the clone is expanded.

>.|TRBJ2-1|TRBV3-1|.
CASSQVGWNDNEQFF
TGTGCCAGCAGCCAAGTGGGTTGGAACGACAATGAGCAGTTCTTC
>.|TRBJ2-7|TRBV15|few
CATSSGHGYEQYF
TGTGCCACCAGCTCAGGACATGGTTACGAGCAGTACTTC
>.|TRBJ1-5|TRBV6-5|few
CASSYSSENQPQHF
TGTGCCAGCAGTTACTCGTCAGAGAATCAGCCCCAGCATTTT
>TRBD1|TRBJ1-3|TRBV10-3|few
CAISESGDRIGNTIYF
TGTGCCATCAGTGAGTCGGGGGACAGGATTGGAAACACCATATATTTT
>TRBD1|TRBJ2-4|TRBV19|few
CASSTTGVLAKNIQYF
TGTGCCAGTAGTACGACAGGGGTTCTAGCCAAAAACATTCAGTACTTC
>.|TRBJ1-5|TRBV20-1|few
CSARVYVNQPQHF
TGCAGTGCTAGAGTATACGTCAATCAGCCCCAGCATTTT
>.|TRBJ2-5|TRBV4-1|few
CASSQAGTGYQETQYF
TGCGCCAGCAGCCAGGCAGGAACAGGGTACCAAGAGACCCAGTACTTC
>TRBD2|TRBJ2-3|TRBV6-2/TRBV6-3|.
CASTYSGRGLDTQYF
TGTGCCAGCACCTATAGCGGGAGAGGTTTAGATACGCAGTATTTT
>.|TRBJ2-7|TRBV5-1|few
CASSLVLGYSYEQYF
TGCGCCAGCAGCTTGGTGCTGGGATACTCCTACGAGCAGTACTTC
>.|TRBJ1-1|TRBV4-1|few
CASSQERMQRNTEAFF
TGCGCCAGCAGCCAAGAAAGGATGCAGCGGAACACTGAAGCTTTCTTT
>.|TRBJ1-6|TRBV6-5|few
CASSYSEATYNSPLHF
TGTGCCAGCAGTTACTCGGAGGCCACCTATAATTCACCCCTCCACTTT